A single sample is the source of the 3 T cell receptor beta chains below, sequenced in a study of blood T cell repertoires in COVID-19. Produced via immunoSEQ multiplex PCR; TCRdb's table is partial and in-frame only. The table lists around 330,000 clones, 85% of them singletons, with under 2% in the top ten. The material sequenced was PBMCs or T cells enriched from blood (not recorded which). The receptors stem from a woman in her 30s who had been exposed to COVID-19.

V usage is TRBV3-1 (or the pseudogene TRBV3-2) and J usage is TRBJ2-2; TRBD2 matches at 13 bases. Germline lookup yields CDR1 LGHDT and CDR2 YNNKEL (reference sequence). This CDR3 region has 18 residues. V shed 0 bases, J shed 6 bases, and the junction held 7 bases outside the gene matches. The CDR3 reads CASSQETSGRAVSGELFF. In DNA, the CDR3 is TGTGCCAGCAGCCAAGAAACTAGCGGGAGGGCCGTATCCGGGGAGCTGTTTTTT.

The CDR3: CASRRLAGMVDTQYF. In DNA, the CDR3 is TGTGCCAGCAGAAGACTAGCGGGAATGGTAGATACGCAGTATTTT. This rearrangement joins TRBV21-1 to TRBJ2-3; no DNA check was done on the table's D call, TRBD2. TRBV21-1 is described as a pseudogene. The CDR3 contains 15 residues.

V usage is TRBV7-9 and J usage is TRBJ2-1; 8 bases match TRBD1. The CDR3 is 16 residues long. Germline lookup yields CDR1 SEHNR and CDR2 FQNEAQ (reference sequence). V dropped 5 bases and J dropped 2; count of bases not matched to a gene: 8. The CDR3 sequence: CASSLRTGRTYNEQFF. Written as DNA, the CDR3 is TGTGCCAGCAGCCTACGGACAGGGAGGACCTACAATGAGCAGTTCTTC.